The next 5 T cell receptor beta chains were all read from a single sample in a study of blood T cell repertoires in COVID-19. The assay was immunoSEQ multiplex PCR, and TCRdb's table has in-frame clones only and misses some. Of some 220,000 clones listed, about three quarters are singletons. Sequencing was carried out using peripheral blood. These receptors came from a woman aged 70-85 years with acute or convalescent COVID-19.

The genes are TRBV10-3 and TRBJ2-3; TRBD2 agrees at 8 bases. V lost 5 bases, J lost 0 bases, and 19 bases stayed unmatched. The CDR3 is 20 amino acids. Germline CDR1 and CDR2: ENHRY and SYGVKD. CDR3: CAISPVLGAGGSSSTDTQYF. CDR3 DNA sequence: TGTGCCATCAGTCCCGTCTTGGGCGCGGGGGGATCGTCTAGCACAGATACGCAGTATTTT.

The chain recombines TRBV2 with TRBJ1-2; D is perhaps TRBD1 (5 bases). Germline CDR1 and CDR2: SNHLY and FYNNEI. V was shortened by 3 bases and J by 8 bases, with 10 bases between the two germline ends. CDR3 length equals 12 residues. CDR3 sequence (DNA): TGTGCCAGCAGTGACCAGGGCCGGGGCTACACCTTC. Translating it yields CASSDQGRGYTF.

The chain is built from TRBV7-9 and TRBJ1-1; tentative D call: TRBD1 (6 bases). Between the trimmed V and J ends, which lost 3 bases and 6 bases, there was a span of 11 bases. Germline CDR1 and CDR2: SEHNR and FQNEAQ (reference sequence). The CDR3 loop spans 13 amino acids. The CDR3, as DNA: TGTGCCAGCAGCTTCCAACAGGGATCTGAAGCTTTCTTT. It is translated as CASSFQQGSEAFF.

V is TRBV10-1 and J is TRBJ1-1; D unclear. Germline V gives CDR1 WNHNN, CDR2 SYGVQD (reference sequence). This CDR3 is 14 amino acids long. Trimming removed 4 bases from V and 3 bases from J, with 12 bases in between. CDR3 DNA: TGCGCCAGCAGTGCTGGCAGCGTGGACACTGAAGCTTTCTTT. Amino acids: CASSAGSVDTEAFF.

V usage is TRBV10-3 and J usage is TRBJ2-3; 14 positions match TRBD2. V shed 8 bases, J shed 5 bases, and the junction held 3 bases outside the gene matches. The CDR3 spans 14 residues. Per germline, CDR1 ENHRY and CDR2 SYGVKD. CDR3 region: CAIRLAGGIDTQYF. Here the CDR3 DNA reads TGTGCCATCCGACTAGCGGGGGGGATAGATACGCAGTATTTT.